This T cell receptor (beta chain) is from a study of CD8 T cells in Susac syndrome. Germline CDR1 reads MNHNS; CDR2 reads SASEGT. Trimming removed 3 bases from V and 10 bases from J, with 10 bases in between. This CDR3 is 12 amino acids long. The control group consisted of healthy donors matched for age and sex. Reverse transcription of 0.5 to 1 ug RNA was performed with random hexamers. The method of amplification for TCR beta CDR3 was immunoSEQ multiplex PCR, covering 54 Vbeta and 13 Jbeta. TCRdb analysed the immunoSEQ multiplex PCR reads with MiXCR anew, one entry per CDR3 protein. The sample includes under 200,000 distinct CDR3 sequences, around 94% seen only once; the top ten take over 0.12%.

Specimen: CD4+ T cells from PBMCs. The V and J genes are TRBV6-1 and TRBJ2-1; TRBD1 is a possible D gene (5 bases). This TCR was sampled from a human donor in good health. CDR3 nucleotide sequence: TGTGCCAGCAGTGACTTTCCAGGGGAGCAGTTCTTC. Its protein is CASSDFPGEQFF.